The 15 T cell receptor beta chains listed next were all sequenced from one sample in a study of T cell responses to AZD1222 COVID-19 vaccine. Measured with immunoSEQ multiplex PCR; TCRdb has only the in-frame clones, and not every one. Among roughly 70,000 clones listed, roughly 87% were seen once. Source: peripheral blood, taken on day 0 of AZD1222 vaccination. Every receptor here comes from an adult in good health.

The rearrangement uses TRBV9 and TRBJ2-1; D is possibly TRBD2 (6 bases). This CDR3 spans 16 amino acids. Between the trimmed V and J ends, which lost 0 bases and 0 bases, there was a span of 10 bases. The germline V gene has CDR1 SGDLS and CDR2 YYNGEE. CDR3 protein: CASSVGQRASYNEQFF. The DNA for the CDR3 is TGTGCCAGCAGCGTAGGCCAGCGGGCCTCCTACAATGAGCAGTTCTTC. Full variable domain (outside the CDR3, taken from reference TRBV9 and TRBJ2-1): DSGVTQTPKHLITATGQRVTLRCSPRSGDLSVYWYQQSLDQGLQFLIQYYNGEERAKGNILERFSAQQFPDLHSELNLSSLELGDSALYFCASSVGQRASYNEQFFGPGTRLTVL.

This chain connects TRBV19 to TRBJ1-5; tentative D call: TRBD1 (5 bases). Trimming took 1 base from V and 9 from J, leaving 16 bases between them. This CDR3 spans 15 amino acids. Germline CDR1 is LNHDA and CDR2 is SQIVND (reference sequence). The CDR3 coding sequence is TGTGCCAGTAGTATAGGGGCCGAAACGGGACGGCCCCAGCATTTT. Its protein product is CASSIGAETGRPQHF. Filled out from reference TRBV19 and TRBJ1-5, the complete variable domain reads DGGITQSPKYLFRKEGQNVTLSCEQNLNHDAMYWYRQDPGQGLRLIYYSQIVNDFQKGDIAEGYSVSREKKESFPLTVTSAQKNPTAFYLCASSIGAETGRPQHFGDGTRLSIL.

The J gene is TRBJ1-6, the V gene TRBV28; a possible D gene is TRBD1 (5 bases). Germline V gene sequence: CDR1 MDHEN, CDR2 SYDVKM. V shed 5 bases and J shed 1 base, with 12 bases lying between them. The CDR3 runs 16 residues. In DNA, the CDR3 is TGTGCCAGCAGTCTAGCAGGGATGTCCTATAATTCACCCCTCCACTTT. The encoded protein is CASSLAGMSYNSPLHF.

This sequence joins TRBV29-1 and TRBJ1-3, with unresolved D. Germline V gene lookup returns CDR1 SQVTM and CDR2 ANQGSEA. This CDR3 has 16 amino acids. The V end was cut by 5 bases, the J end by 0 bases, with 17 bases between. The CDR3 bases are TGCAGCGTTTCTCCACCCGGGGTGAGCTCTGGAAACACCATATATTTT. Translated: CSVSPPGVSSGNTIYF.

This clone appeared a single time. The rearrangement links TRBV25-1 to TRBJ2-1, with D unclear. Trimming took off 5 bases at V and 9 bases at J, with 14 bases between the two ends. CDR1 is MGHDK, CDR2 SYGVNS, per germline. The CDR3 contains 13 residues. CDR3 region: CASSTPSMGEQFF. The CDR3 nucleotides read TGTGCCAGCAGTACTCCAAGTATGGGTGAGCAGTTCTTC.

The chain combines TRBV2 with TRBJ2-1; no clear D gene. V dropped 11 bases and J dropped 8 bases, with 16 bases sitting between them. CDR3 size: 12 residues. Germline-derived CDR1 and CDR2 are SNHLY and FYNNEI. The CDR3 sequence is CARSGLGYEQFF. CDR3 bases: TGTGCCCGCTCCGGCTTAGGTTATGAGCAGTTCTTC.

V usage is TRBV7-6 and J usage is TRBJ1-2; 7 nucleotides line up with TRBD1. The CDR3 contains 14 residues. Germline V gene data show CDR1 as SGHVS and CDR2 as FNYEAQ. Trimming took 2 bases from V and 8 from J; bases not matched to a gene: 8. The CDR3 coding sequence is TGTGCCAGCAGCTTACTTGGGCAGGGGGAGGGCTACACCTTC. This encodes CASSLLGQGEGYTF. Drawing the rest from reference TRBV7-6 and TRBJ1-2, the complete variable domain is GAGVSQSPRYKVTKRGQDVALRCDPISGHVSLYWYRQALGQGPEFLTYFNYEAQQDKSGLPNDRFSAERPEGSISTLTIQRTEQRDSAMYRCASSLLGQGEGYTFGSGTRLTVV.

The chain joins TRBV7-3 to TRBJ2-1; D may correspond to TRBD1 or TRBD2 (5 bases each). The V end lost 1 base, the J end lost 6 bases, and 7 bases lay between the germline ends. The CDR3 runs 13 residues. Germline loops: CDR1 SGHTA, CDR2 FQGTGA. CDR3 sequence: CASSLKGTNEQFF. As DNA, the CDR3 is TGTGCCAGCAGCTTAAAAGGGACCAATGAGCAGTTCTTC.

Written as DNA, the CDR3 is TGTGCCAGCAGTTGGGTCAGGGGTGAGACCCAGTACTTC. Protein: CASSWVRGETQYF. The genes are TRBV6-2 or TRBV6-3 and TRBJ2-5, with D possibly being TRBD1 (6 bases). Germline CDR1 reads MNHEY; CDR2 reads SVGEGT. The CDR3 extends over 13 amino acids. The V end was cut by 4 bases, the J end by 5 bases, with 11 bases between.

The chain couples TRBV9 to TRBJ1-2; D is ambiguous. V gave up 3 bases and J gave up 6 bases, with 18 bases separating them. Germline CDR1 SGDLS, CDR2 YYNGEE. The CDR3 is made up of 15 amino acids. CDR3 region: CASSATLEGWDGYTF. CDR3 sequence (DNA): TGTGCCAGCAGCGCCACACTGGAGGGATGGGATGGCTACACCTTC.

The chain employs TRBV21-1 and TRBJ1-4; TRBD1, the table's D call, lacks a check against the DNA. TRBV21-1 is described as a pseudogene. The CDR3 is made up of 20 amino acids. The CDR3 DNA is TGTGCCAGCAGCACTTCCCTCCGGGACAGGGCTCGGGCAACTAATGAAAAACTGTTTTTT. This sequence encodes CASSTSLRDRARATNEKLFF.

The chain has TRBV3-1 (or the pseudogene TRBV3-2) and TRBJ1-4, with D perhaps matching TRBD1 (5 bases). Deletions cut 0 bases from V and 6 bases from J, with 11 bases between. CDR1 and CDR2 (germline): LGHDT, YNNKEL (reference sequence). The CDR3 consists of 15 residues. CDR3 nucleotides: TGTGCCAGCAGCCAAGACGAGGGGCCCGATGAAAAACTGTTTTTT. Translating gives CASSQDEGPDEKLFF.

The chain joins TRBV2 to TRBJ1-5, with D possibly being TRBD1 (6 bases). The germline V and J ends were trimmed by 6 bases and 4 bases, with 19 bases remaining between them. The CDR3 has 16 residues. Germline V gene data show CDR1 as SNHLY and CDR2 as FYNNEI. In DNA form, the CDR3 reads TGTGCCAGCAGCCTCCGTTATGGGGGGGCGAATCAGCCCCAGCATTTT. Translated, it gives CASSLRYGGANQPQHF.

The chain uses TRBV3-1 (or the pseudogene TRBV3-2) and TRBJ2-1; 11 positions agree with TRBD2. Germline values: CDR1 LGHDT, CDR2 YNNKEL (reference sequence). The CDR3 is 19 amino acids. J was trimmed by 4 bases and V by 0 bases; bases with no gene match: 11. The CDR3 protein is CASSQDLPRASGRYNEQFF. The CDR3 DNA follows: TGTGCCAGCAGCCAAGATCTCCCCCGGGCTAGCGGGAGGTACAATGAGCAGTTCTTC.

V and J are TRBV6-2 or TRBV6-3 and TRBJ2-2; the D gene is possibly TRBD2 (6 bases). The CDR3 has 15 amino acids. Deletions cut 2 bases from V and 3 bases from J, with 10 bases between. Germline CDR1 is MNHEY and CDR2 is SVGEGT. The CDR3 DNA is TGTGCCAGCAGTTACGCGGGGCCCGACACCGGGGAGCTGTTTTTT. This sequence encodes CASSYAGPDTGELFF.